The present entry profiles one T cell receptor (beta chain) with its context. During active infection, Seattle patients enrolled and were then monitored through disease. This sample is part of a study of blood T cell repertoires in COVID-19. Background on the study: The origin of the acute and convalescent COVID-19 samples was the United States, Italy and Spain. PBMCs, B-cell-depleted T cells, or T cells provided the cDNA or gDNA that made up the material.

In the authors' methods: Estimated nucleated cell counts came from reference gene primer amplification. Produced via immunoSEQ multiplex PCR; TCRdb's table is partial and in-frame only. Clone size and the V and J calls come from that table; the DNA yielded D and trimming. This sample has 300,000 to 400,000 clones, with over 70% found just once. V lost 6 bases, J lost 3 bases, and 11 bases lay in between. Germline V gene data show CDR1 as WNHNN and CDR2 as SYGVQD (reference sequence). The CDR3 runs 13 residues. The V and J genes are TRBV10-1 and TRBJ1-1, with TRBD1 as a possible D gene (5 bases). The clonotype was recovered from a woman between 45 and 65 years old with COVID-19, enrolled during active disease. Sequenced: peripheral blood. The CDR3 loop is CASRYRIDTEAFF. DNA for the CDR3: TGCGCCAGCAGGTACAGGATAGACACTGAAGCTTTCTTT.